This TCR beta chain comes out of a study of response to subunit inactivated influenza vaccine. Findings and limits, study-wide: The study's authors posited that every seasonal influenza vaccination enlists few new T cells.

This clonotype came up many times. What it binds is not known. TCRdb analysed the RT-PCR reads with MiXCR anew, one entry per CDR3 protein. The table lists 300,000 to 350,000 distinct CDR3 sequences, about 20% of them singletons, with over 9% in the top ten. With V trimmed by 2 bases and J by 8 bases, 2 bases remained unmatched. Germline CDR1 reads LNHNV; CDR2 reads YYDKDF (reference sequence). The CDR3 contains 12 residues. This receptor was obtained from a man aged 45 to 70 who received an inactivated influenza vaccine. The chain recombines TRBV15 with TRBJ1-2; 7 bases line up with TRBD1. The sample consisted of PBMCs from blood, taken about 20 months after vaccination. The CDR3 reads CATSRQGVGYTF. CDR3 coding DNA: TGTGCCACCAGCAGACAGGGGGTCGGCTACACCTTC. The full variable domain, rest sourced from reference TRBV15 and TRBJ1-2, is DAMVIQNPRYQVTQFGKPVTLSCSQTLNHNVMYWYQQKSSQAPKLLFHYYDKDFNNEADTPDNFQSRRPNTSFCFLDIRSPGLGDTAMYLCATSRQGVGYTFGSGTRLTVV.